In this sample, the clone carrying this TCR beta chain turned up many times. The target antigen is unknown. This sample is drawn from a study of T cells in Graves' hyperthyroidism and ophthalmopathy. The study's findings and limits: The model made its ophthalmopathy prediction, and onset followed a median about 5.9 months later.

Amplified regions were TCR beta CDR3 sequences from RNA transcripts. The HTBI primer set served for first-round RT-PCR of the TCR CDR3. TCRdb ran MiXCR on the multiplex PCR reads and lists one entry per CDR3 protein. The sample has about 290,000 distinct CDR3 sequences, less than 15% seen once; the top ten hold 7.8%. Germline loops: CDR1 MNHNS, CDR2 SASEGT. The CDR3 has 15 amino acids. The junction had 9 bases not matched to a gene; V was cut back by 6 bases and J by 5 bases. The V gene is TRBV6-1, the J gene TRBJ2-5, with 10 bases identical to TRBD1. This receptor was taken from a woman aged 25 to 39 with Graves' hyperthyroidism that later progressed to Graves' ophthalmopathy. The source material was blood. Here the CDR3 reads CASRPGTGVGETQYF. The CDR3 DNA follows: TGTGCCAGCAGACCTGGGACAGGGGTAGGGGAGACCCAGTACTTC.